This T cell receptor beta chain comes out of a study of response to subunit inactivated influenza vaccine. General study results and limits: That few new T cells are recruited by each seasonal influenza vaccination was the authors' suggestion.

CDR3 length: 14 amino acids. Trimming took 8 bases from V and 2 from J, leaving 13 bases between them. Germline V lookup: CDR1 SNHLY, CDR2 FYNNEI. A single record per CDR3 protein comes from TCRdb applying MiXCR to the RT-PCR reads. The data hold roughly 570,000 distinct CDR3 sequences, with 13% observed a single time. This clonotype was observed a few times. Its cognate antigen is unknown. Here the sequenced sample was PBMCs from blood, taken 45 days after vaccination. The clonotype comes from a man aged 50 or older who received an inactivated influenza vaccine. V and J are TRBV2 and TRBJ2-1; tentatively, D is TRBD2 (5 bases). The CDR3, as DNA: TGTGCCAGCCGTTGGGGAGAGGCCTACAATGAGCAGTTCTTC. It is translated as CASRWGEAYNEQFF.